What follows describes a single T cell receptor (beta chain). What it binds is not known. This specimen belongs to a study of Ad26.COV2.S vaccination and SARS-CoV-2 variants. Findings and limits, study-wide: After vaccination, reports described spike-specific CD8+ and CD4+ T cell responses as showing substantial breadth.

The length of the CDR3 is 13 residues. CDR1 and CDR2 from the germline V gene are SGHNT and YYREEE (reference sequence). J was trimmed by 3 bases and V by 5 bases; bases with no gene match: 2. Libraries were prepared by immunoSEQ multiplex PCR; TCRdb keeps only in-frame clonotypes and omits some of them. Of more than 350,000 clones in the sample, approximately 90% are singletons; the top ten hold more than 9%. Treatment described: approximately 18 received Ad26.COV2.S at low or high dose, single or two shots; 5 received placebo; per-sample allocation not given. Day 63 after the first injection of vaccine or placebo was the sampling time. A Boston adult aged 18-55 years was the donor.

The chain has TRBV5-4 and TRBJ2-3; 8 bases are a match to TRBD2. Sample: peripheral blood, taken in a trial of Ad26.COV2.S vaccine versus placebo. The sequence derives from a person between 18 and 65 years old who received the Ad26.COV2.S COVID-19 vaccine or a placebo. CDR3 in amino acids: CASRIAGTDTQYF. Written as DNA, the CDR3 is TGTGCCAGCAGAATAGCGGGAACAGATACGCAGTATTTT.